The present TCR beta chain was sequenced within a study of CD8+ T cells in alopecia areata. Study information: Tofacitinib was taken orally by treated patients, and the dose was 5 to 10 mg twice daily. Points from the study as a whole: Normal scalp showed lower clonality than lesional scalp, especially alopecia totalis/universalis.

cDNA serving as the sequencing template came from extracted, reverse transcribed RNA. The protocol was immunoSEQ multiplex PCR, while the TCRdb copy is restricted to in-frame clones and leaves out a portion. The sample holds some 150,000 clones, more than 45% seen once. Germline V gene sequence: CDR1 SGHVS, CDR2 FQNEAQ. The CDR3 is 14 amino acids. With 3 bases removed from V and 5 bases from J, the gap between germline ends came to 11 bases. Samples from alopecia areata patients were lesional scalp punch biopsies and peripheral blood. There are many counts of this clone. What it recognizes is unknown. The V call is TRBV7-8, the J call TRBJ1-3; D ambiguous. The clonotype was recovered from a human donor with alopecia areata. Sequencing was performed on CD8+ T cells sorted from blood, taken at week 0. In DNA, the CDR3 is TGTGCCAGCAGCTTGGACCGAGGGAGAAACACCATATATTTT. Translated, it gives CASSLDRGRNTIYF.